The source of this T cell receptor beta chain is a study of OX40 agonist ivuxolimab in advanced cancers. Germline lookup yields CDR1 LNHDA and CDR2 SQIVND (reference sequence). The CDR3 is made up of 12 amino acids. Trimming cost V 3 bases and J 11 bases, with 11 bases left between them. The table came from immunoSEQ multiplex PCR; TCRdb's copy has only in-frame clones and leaves some out. This table holds roughly 20,000 clones, about three quarters found once. The material sequenced was CD4+ or CD8+ T cells sorted from blood, taken in a trial of the OX40 agonist ivuxolimab. This receptor was identified in an adult with an advanced solid tumor such as melanoma, head and neck, liver or kidney cancer. V is TRBV19 and J is TRBJ2-4; D may be TRBD2 (6 bases). CDR3 amino acids: CASSIGGALQYF. CDR3 bases: TGTGCCAGTAGTATCGGCGGGGCCCTTCAGTACTTC.